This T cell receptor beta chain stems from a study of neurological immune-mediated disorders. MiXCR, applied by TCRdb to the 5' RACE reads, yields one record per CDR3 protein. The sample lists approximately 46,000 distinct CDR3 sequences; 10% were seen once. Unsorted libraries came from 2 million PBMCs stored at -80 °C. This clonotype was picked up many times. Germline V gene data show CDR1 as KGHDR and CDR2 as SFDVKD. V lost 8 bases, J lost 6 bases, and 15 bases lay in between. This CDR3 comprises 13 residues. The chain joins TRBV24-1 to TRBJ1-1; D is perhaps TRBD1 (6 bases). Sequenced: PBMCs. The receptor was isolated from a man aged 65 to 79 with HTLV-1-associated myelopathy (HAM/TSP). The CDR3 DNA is TGTGCCACCACCGGGAGGGGGTCCCCTGAAGCTTTCTTT. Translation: CATTGRGSPEAFF.